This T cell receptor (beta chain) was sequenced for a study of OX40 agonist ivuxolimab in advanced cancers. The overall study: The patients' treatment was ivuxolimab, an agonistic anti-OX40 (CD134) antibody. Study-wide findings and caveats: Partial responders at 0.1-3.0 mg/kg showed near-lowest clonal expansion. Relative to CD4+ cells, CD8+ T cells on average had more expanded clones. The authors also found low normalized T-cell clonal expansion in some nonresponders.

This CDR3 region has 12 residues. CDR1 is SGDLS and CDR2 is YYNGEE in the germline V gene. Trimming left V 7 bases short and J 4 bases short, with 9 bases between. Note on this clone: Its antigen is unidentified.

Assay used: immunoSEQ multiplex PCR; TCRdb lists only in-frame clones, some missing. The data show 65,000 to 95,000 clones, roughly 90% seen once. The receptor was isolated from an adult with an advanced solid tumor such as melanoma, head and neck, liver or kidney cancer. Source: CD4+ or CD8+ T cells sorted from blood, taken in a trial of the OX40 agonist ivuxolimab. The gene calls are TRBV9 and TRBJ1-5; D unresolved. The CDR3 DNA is TGTGCCAGCGGGATGGGAAATCAGCCCCAGCATTTT. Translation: CASGMGNQPQHF.